Listed below are T cell receptor beta chains from one sample, sequenced in a study of CD8 T cells in Susac syndrome. Using its own MiXCR run on the immunoSEQ multiplex PCR reads, TCRdb lists one record per CDR3 protein. This sample has about 120,000 distinct CDR3 sequences, with 94% found just once. Sample: CD4+ T cells from PBMCs. These receptors were taken from a human donor in good health. CDR3s include the opening cysteine and the closing phenylalanine or tryptophan. D genes are given only for firm matches. Clone sizes are given selectively: once, few, many, or a class where the clone is expanded.

TRBD2,14,-,TRBV9,TRBJ2-7,TGTGCCAGCAGCGGGCCGGGACTAGCTGACGAGCAGTACTTC,CASSGPGLADEQYF
TRBD1,16,once,TRBV6-5,TRBJ1-1,TGTGCCAGCAGTTACCTTTTGACAGGGGGAAACCATGGGGCTTTCTTT,CASSYLLTGGNHGAFF
-,11,-,TRBV12-3/TRBV12-4,TRBJ1-3,TGTGCCAGCAGTTTAGGACAGCTAAAGGGTTTT,CASSLGQLKGF
TRBD2,14,-,TRBV7-9,TRBJ2-7,TGTGCCAGCAGCTTAATGGGGGAGGGCTACGAGCAGTACTTC,CASSLMGEGYEQYF
TRBD2,15,once,TRBV19,TRBJ2-7,TGTGCCAGTAGTAACCATAGCGGGAGCTTCTACGAGCAGTACTTC,CASSNHSGSFYEQYF
TRBD2,15,-,TRBV23-1,TRBJ2-1,TGCGCCAGCAGTCAGGAGTCTAGCGGTCCCAATGAGCAGTTCTTC,CASSQESSGPNEQFF
TRBD2,19,-,TRBV3-1,TRBJ2-1,TGTGCCAGCAGCGAAACCATGACTAGCGGGAGGACAAGGGGGGATGAGCAGTTCTTC,CASSETMTSGRTRGDEQFF
TRBD2,13,-,TRBV7-9,TRBJ2-1,TGTGCCAGCAGCAGGGCTCTAGCGGCAGAGCAGTTCTTC,CASSRALAAEQFF
-,16,-,TRBV23-1,TRBJ2-1,TGCGCCAGCAGCCGCCGGGGGATGGGGATGGGGTATCAGCAGTTCTTC,CASSRRGMGMGYQQFF
-,15,-,TRBV5-6,TRBJ2-2,TGTGCCAGCAGCTTGGGGGGAACGAACACCGGGGAGCTGTTTTTT,CASSLGGTNTGELFF
TRBD2,15,-,TRBV3-1,TRBJ2-5,TGTGCCAGCAGCCAAGTGGTGACTAGCGCAGAGACCCAGTACTTC,CASSQVVTSAETQYF
-,16,-,TRBV12-3/TRBV12-4,TRBJ2-5,TGTGCCAGCAGTCCACTTTTAGGGATTGATCAAGAGACCCAGTACTTC,CASSPLLGIDQETQYF
-,13,-,TRBV3-1,TRBJ1-2,TGTGCCAGCAGCCTAAAGGGGGACAATGGCTACACCTTC,CASSLKGDNGYTF
TRBD1,16,-,TRBV24-1,TRBJ2-5,TGTGCCACCAGTGATTTGGGGCGGACAGGGCAAGAGACCCAGTACTTC,CATSDLGRTGQETQYF
TRBD2,16,-,TRBV20-1,TRBJ2-7,TGCAGTGCTAGGATTGTGGCGGGAGTCGTTTCCGACGAGCAGTACTTC,CSARIVAGVVSDEQYF
TRBD2,15,-,TRBV9,TRBJ2-3,TGTGCCAGCAGCGTAGTAGCGGGAGAGGCAGATACGCAGTATTTT,CASSVVAGEADTQYF
TRBD1,14,-,TRBV27,TRBJ2-7,TGTGCCAGCAGTTCCCGGGACAGGGTCTACGAGCAGTACTTC,CASSSRDRVYEQYF
TRBD2,16,-,TRBV5-1,TRBJ2-5,TGCGCCAGCAGCTTGAGACTAGCGGGGCACCAAGAGACCCAGTACTTC,CASSLRLAGHQETQYF
TRBD2,17,-,TRBV4-1,TRBJ2-4,TGCGCCAGCAGCCAAGATTCGGGAGGGATAGCCAAAAACATTCAGTACTTC,CASSQDSGGIAKNIQYF
-,15,-,TRBV12-3/TRBV12-4,TRBJ2-7,TGTGCCAGCAGGCGCCGGGATTTCTCACCTTACGAGCAGTACTTC,CASRRRDFSPYEQYF
-,14,-,TRBV11-2,TRBJ1-2,TGTGCCAGCAGCTTAGTCCCAGGGGACTATGGCTACACCTTC,CASSLVPGDYGYTF
TRBD1,15,-,TRBV5-1,TRBJ1-5,TGCGCCAGCAGCTACGGGACAGGGGAAGATCAGCCCCAGCATTTT,CASSYGTGEDQPQHF
-,14,-,TRBV5-1,TRBJ2-7,TGCGCCAGCAGCTGGATGGACCTCACCTACGAGCAGTACTTC,CASSWMDLTYEQYF
-,14,once,TRBV29-1,TRBJ1-1,TGCAGCGTACTGGCCCGACAGGAAAACACTGAAGCTTTCTTT,CSVLARQENTEAFF
-,14,-,TRBV19,TRBJ1-5,TGTGCCAGTAGTCGGGGACGGAAAAATCAGCCCCAGCATTTT,CASSRGRKNQPQHF
-,15,-,TRBV29-1,TRBJ2-5,TGCAGCGTTGAAGATTATTCAGGGCCTGGGGAGACCCAGTACTTC,CSVEDYSGPGETQYF
TRBD1,16,-,TRBV27,TRBJ2-7,TGTGCCAGCCGCCCCCGGGACAGGGCCTTCTCCTACGAGCAGTACTTC,CASRPRDRAFSYEQYF
-,11,-,TRBV29-1,TRBJ1-4,TGCAGCGTTGCGGAGGGGGAAAAACTGTTTTTT,CSVAEGEKLFF
-,14,-,TRBV5-1,TRBJ2-5,TGCGCCAGCAGCTTGTCCCAGGCGCAAGGGACCCAGTACTTC,CASSLSQAQGTQYF
-,15,few,TRBV3-1,TRBJ2-2,TGTGCCAGCAGCCAAGGTACTGGGAACACCGGGGAGCTGTTTTTT,CASSQGTGNTGELFF
-,17,-,TRBV4-1,TRBJ2-6,TGCGCCAGCAGCCAAGATAGGTGGACCTCTGGGGCCAACGTCCTGACTTTC,CASSQDRWTSGANVLTF
-,13,-,TRBV6-5,TRBJ2-7,TGTGCCAGCAGTTACTCGATATACCACGAGCAGTACTTC,CASSYSIYHEQYF
-,14,-,TRBV27,TRBJ1-5,TGTGCCAGCAGTTTCTCCGGTCCGAATCAGCCCCAGCATTTT,CASSFSGPNQPQHF
TRBD1,16,-,TRBV6-1,TRBJ1-4,TGTGCCAGCAGGGGGACAGGGAGGCCCCTAATTGAAAAACTGTTTTTT,CASRGTGRPLIEKLFF
-,13,-,TRBV2,TRBJ2-3,TGTGCCAGCAAAATAAGGTTCTTGGATACGCAGTATTTT,CASKIRFLDTQYF
TRBD1,17,-,TRBV24-1,TRBJ1-2,TGTGCCACCAGTGACTCAAGGACCGGGACAGCTAACTATGGCTACACCTTC,CATSDSRTGTANYGYTF
TRBD1,15,-,TRBV3-1,TRBJ1-1,TGTGCCAGCAGCACCTACAGGGGGCCAGGAACTGAAGCTTTCTTT,CASSTYRGPGTEAFF
TRBD1,15,few,TRBV30,TRBJ2-7,TGTGCCTGGAGTGTACTGACAGGGGTTTTCTACGAGCAGTACTTC,CAWSVLTGVFYEQYF
-,11,-,TRBV3-1,TRBJ2-7,TGTGCCAGCAGCCAAGAGGACGAGCAGTACTTC,CASSQEDEQYF
-,13,-,TRBV18,TRBJ2-1,TGTGCCAGCTCACCGCCGGGAACCGGTGTGCAGTTCTTC,CASSPPGTGVQFF
-,16,-,TRBV4-3,TRBJ2-1,TGCGCCAGCAGCCGGGACTCAGGAGCCACCTACAATGAGCAGTTCTTC,CASSRDSGATYNEQFF
-,14,-,TRBV12-3/TRBV12-4,TRBJ2-3,TGTGCCAGCAGTTTAATGCTGGGTGGGGATACGCAGTATTTT,CASSLMLGGDTQYF
-,14,-,TRBV18,TRBJ2-5,TGTGCCAGCTCACCACCAGCTCTCCAAGAGACCCAGTACTTC,CASSPPALQETQYF
TRBD2,15,-,TRBV5-1,TRBJ2-5,TGCGCCAGCAGCACTCAGACTAGCGGGAGTGAGACCCAGTACTTC,CASSTQTSGSETQYF
-,14,-,TRBV30,TRBJ1-4,TGTGCCTGGCTGAAACAGGGAGTTCACGAAAAACTGTTTTTT,CAWLKQGVHEKLFF
TRBD2,14,-,TRBV29-1,TRBJ2-3,TGCAGCGTTGAACCTTGGGAGGGTTCAAATACGCAGTATTTT,CSVEPWEGSNTQYF
TRBD1,15,-,TRBV5-6,TRBJ2-1,TGTGCCAGCAGCTTGCGACAGGGTCTGTACAATGAGCAGTTCTTC,CASSLRQGLYNEQFF
TRBD1,16,-,TRBV18,TRBJ1-2,TGTGCCAGCTCACCGGGTCAGGGGACAGCGGGGAGAAACTACACCTTC,CASSPGQGTAGRNYTF
-,16,once,TRBV3-1,TRBJ2-3,TGTGCCAGCAGCCAAGCATCGGGACTCATCACAGATACGCAGTATTTT,CASSQASGLITDTQYF
-,13,-,TRBV7-9,TRBJ1-3,TGTGCCAGCAGGGACGGATCTGGAAACACCATATATTTT,CASRDGSGNTIYF
TRBD2,16,-,TRBV5-4,TRBJ2-1,TGTGCCAGCAGCTTGAAAGTAGCGGGCGACCCCAATGAGCAGTTCTTC,CASSLKVAGDPNEQFF
-,16,-,TRBV6-5,TRBJ1-2,TGTGCCAGCAGTTACTCGGGGACCGGGATGGACTATGGCTACACCTTC,CASSYSGTGMDYGYTF
TRBD2,14,-,TRBV7-2,TRBJ2-5,TGTGCCAGCAGCTTAAACGCGGGAGAAGAGACCCAGTACTTC,CASSLNAGEETQYF
-,19,-,TRBV30,TRBJ1-6,TGTGCCTGGAGTGTATTCGCCGTCCGCGTGAGCTCCTATAATTCACCCCTCCACTTT,CAWSVFAVRVSSYNSPLHF
-,12,-,TRBV6-2/TRBV6-3,TRBJ2-5,TGTGCCAGCAGTGGATCTCGGGAGACCCAGTACTTC,CASSGSRETQYF
-,15,-,TRBV3-1,TRBJ1-5,TGTGCCAGCAGCCAAGATCGGATGGCGCATCAGCCCCAGCATTTT,CASSQDRMAHQPQHF
-,15,-,TRBV10-3,TRBJ2-1,TGTGCCATCAGTGAGTCAGCCAGGGAGAACAATGAGCAGTTCTTC,CAISESARENNEQFF
-,15,-,TRBV12-3/TRBV12-4,TRBJ2-3,TGTGCCAGCAGTTTAGCGGGACGGAGCACAGATACGCAGTATTTT,CASSLAGRSTDTQYF
-,12,-,TRBV12-3/TRBV12-4,TRBJ2-7,TGTGCCAGCAGTTTAGGGCTCGACGAGCAGTACTTC,CASSLGLDEQYF
-,11,few,TRBV7-9,TRBJ2-1,TGTGCCAGCAGCTCCCACAATGAGCAGTTCTTC,CASSSHNEQFF